These 3 T cell receptor beta chains came from one sample sequenced in a study of metastatic and nonmetastatic thyroid tumors. TCRdb reassembled clones from the PCR reads with MiXCR. The table includes approximately 32,000 clones, approximately 15% detected once. Thyroid surgery was preceded by no treatment in any patient. Sequencing was done on a sample of blood. These receptors came from a male donor with papillary thyroid cancer or a benign thyroid nodule (not recorded which). Some clones in this sample may be carry-over from other donors' samples.

There are many counts of this clone. The V call is TRBV4-2, the J call TRBJ2-7; D may correspond to TRBD1 or TRBD2 (5 bases each). Germline lookup yields CDR1 LGHNA and CDR2 YNFKEQ. The CDR3 runs 15 residues. With 2 bases removed from V and 4 bases from J, the gap between germline ends came to 15 bases. The CDR3 reads CASSQKRAGPYEQYF. In DNA form, the CDR3 reads TGTGCCAGCAGCCAAAAGAGGGCAGGGCCTTACGAGCAGTACTTC.

This clone was seen ten or more times. V is TRBV20-1 and J is TRBJ2-5, with TRBD1 matching 7 bases. The CDR3 consists of 16 residues. Per the germline V gene, CDR1 is DFQATT and CDR2 is SNEGSKA (reference sequence). Unmatched junction bases numbered 8, after V lost 0 bases and J lost 1 base. The CDR3, as DNA: TGCAGTGCTAGAGACCCTGACAGGGTTCTCCAAGAGACCCAGTACTTC. This gives the protein CSARDPDRVLQETQYF.

This clone was seen repeatedly, ten times or more. The genes are TRBV20-1 and TRBJ2-7; TRBD2 matches at 11 bases. V gave up 5 bases and J gave up 4 bases; unmatched junction bases: 4. The CDR3 totals 13 residues. Germline CDR1 and CDR2: DFQATT and SNEGSKA (reference sequence). The CDR3 DNA sequence: TGCAGTGCTGATCTAGCGGGAGGTTACGAGCAGTACTTC. As protein: CSADLAGGYEQYF.